A single sample gave rise to the 21 T cell receptor beta chains below, sequenced in a study of blood T cell repertoires in COVID-19. The protocol was immunoSEQ multiplex PCR, while the TCRdb copy is restricted to in-frame clones and leaves out a portion. The sample contains some 93,000 clones, approximately 84% of which appear only once. The specimen sequenced was peripheral blood. The receptor source for this set is a man between 65 and 85 years old with acute or convalescent COVID-19.

The chain employs TRBV27 and TRBJ2-1; TRBD2 aligns across 9 bases. The CDR3 runs 16 residues. V shed 3 bases, J shed 3 bases, and the junction held 6 bases outside the gene matches. CDR1 is MNHEY and CDR2 is SMNVEV in the germline V gene (reference sequence). CDR3 sequence (DNA): TGTGCCAGCAGTTTTGGGCGGGGGGGCCTCTACAATGAGCAGTTCTTC. This sequence encodes CASSFGRGGLYNEQFF.

The chain is built from TRBV11-1 and TRBJ1-2; TRBD1 aligns across 7 bases. The CDR3 covers 13 residues. V was clipped by 5 bases and J by 5 bases; unmatched bases: 5. The germline CDR1 and CDR2 sequences are SGHAT and FQDESV (reference sequence). This CDR3 reads CASSRDRGYGYTF. In DNA, the CDR3 is TGTGCCAGCAGCCGGGACAGAGGGTATGGCTACACCTTC.

This clone was picked up a small number of times. The J gene is TRBJ1-6, the V gene TRBV27; 9 bases are a match to TRBD1. Germline CDR1 reads MNHEY; CDR2 reads SMNVEV (reference sequence). The CDR3 length is 12 residues. With V trimmed by 4 bases and J by 11 bases, 0 bases remained unmatched. CDR3 coding DNA: TGTGCCAGCAGTTACAGGGGGCCACCCCTCCACTTT. Translating gives CASSYRGPPLHF.

V gene TRBV6-6 combines with J gene TRBJ1-2, with D perhaps TRBD1 (6 bases). The CDR3 contains 13 residues. Germline-derived CDR1 and CDR2 are MNHNY and SVGAGI (reference sequence). Trimming took 5 bases from V and 2 from J, leaving 9 bases between them. CDR3 coding DNA: TGTGCCAGCAGTCGCGGACAGAACTATGGCTACACCTTC. It yields the protein CASSRGQNYGYTF.

V gene TRBV12-3 or TRBV12-4 combines with J gene TRBJ1-2, with D uncertain. The length of the CDR3 is 11 residues. Trimming cost V 5 bases and J 4 bases, with 5 bases left between them. CDR3 loop: CASSQSYGYTF. DNA of the CDR3: TGTGCCAGCAGTCAATCCTATGGCTACACCTTC.

The CDR3 loop is CASSLGTGGINEQFF. The CDR3 DNA sequence: TGTGCCAGCAGCTTAGGGACAGGGGGCATCAATGAGCAGTTCTTC. This chain joins TRBV5-4 and TRBJ2-1; 12 nucleotides line up with TRBD1. V lost 2 bases to trimming and J lost 6 bases; unmatched junction nucleotides: 3. This CDR3 contains 15 residues. Germline V CDR1 and CDR2: SGHNT, YYREEE (reference sequence).

This clone has a single count. This chain joins TRBV7-3 and TRBJ2-4; a weak D match, TRBD2 (6 bases). Germline V lookup: CDR1 SGHTA, CDR2 FQGTGA. The CDR3 length is 16 residues. V was pared by 5 bases and J by 3 bases, with 17 bases between. The CDR3 spells CASSPSGTLVKNIQYF. CDR3 coding DNA: TGTGCCAGCAGCCCGTCGGGGACTCTAGTCAAAAACATTCAGTACTTC.

The chain couples TRBV3-1 (or the pseudogene TRBV3-2) to TRBJ1-1; 9 positions agree with TRBD1. The V segment lost 4 bases and the J segment 6 bases; nucleotides outside the gene matches: 9. CDR1 and CDR2 (germline): LGHDT, YNNKEL (reference sequence). The CDR3 spans 15 residues. Written as DNA, the CDR3 is TGTGCCAGCAGCCCTGGGACAGGGACGTTCGCTGAAGCTTTCTTT. It encodes CASSPGTGTFAEAFF.

The chain has TRBV5-1 and TRBJ2-7, with 10 positions matching TRBD2. The J segment lost 0 bases and the V segment lost 3 bases, leaving 3 bases of the junction unmatched. The CDR3 has 15 amino acids. Germline-derived CDR1 and CDR2 are SGHRS and YFSETQ. The CDR3 here is CASSYLAGASYEQYF. DNA for the CDR3: TGCGCCAGCAGCTACCTAGCGGGGGCCTCCTACGAGCAGTACTTC.

This chain connects TRBV18 to TRBJ1-2, with 7 bases matching TRBD1. This CDR3 comprises 16 residues. In germline, CDR1 is KGHSH, CDR2 LQKENI. V lost 2 bases to trimming and J lost 1 base; unmatched junction nucleotides: 7. The CDR3 is CASSPSTGIGNYGYTF. The CDR3 DNA sequence: TGTGCCAGCTCACCATCGACAGGGATTGGTAACTATGGCTACACCTTC.

The V gene is TRBV10-3, the J gene TRBJ2-2; 8 bases map to TRBD2. The CDR3 covers 17 residues. Germline values: CDR1 ENHRY, CDR2 SYGVKD. With 4 bases clipped from V and 0 bases from J, the junction kept 7 bases outside the gene matches. The CDR3 is CAISGGILAANTGELFF. For the CDR3, the DNA is TGTGCCATCAGTGGGGGGATACTAGCGGCGAACACCGGGGAGCTGTTTTTT.

The rearrangement uses TRBV6-5 and TRBJ1-4, with TRBD1 identical over 7 bases. The trim removed 8 bases at V and 6 bases at J, leaving 9 bases unmatched. The CDR3 has 14 amino acids. CDR1 is MNHEY and CDR2 is SVGAGI in the germline V gene. The CDR3, as DNA: TGTGCCAGCCAAGATGGACAGGCTCATGAAAAACTGTTTTTT. Encoded protein: CASQDGQAHEKLFF.

This clone came up once. The chain is built from TRBV6-5 and TRBJ1-2, with a possible D match to TRBD1 (6 bases). CDR1 and CDR2 from the germline V gene are MNHEY and SVGAGI. This CDR3 is 13 amino acids long. Trimming stripped 4 bases from V and 8 bases from J, with 14 bases between. The CDR3 protein is CASSSGQSGGYTF. CDR3 in DNA: TGTGCCAGCAGTTCCGGACAGTCAGGGGGCTACACCTTC.

The chain combines TRBV30 with TRBJ2-5, with unresolved D. The CDR3 spans 13 residues. Between the trimmed V and J ends, which lost 1 base and 5 bases, there was a span of 11 bases. Germline lookup yields CDR1 GTSNPN and CDR2 SVGIG (reference sequence). CDR3 DNA: TGTGCCTGGAGTGGGGCCGTTAGGGAGACCCAGTACTTC. Translation gives CAWSGAVRETQYF.

In this sample, this clone turned up a few times. This chain links TRBV5-8 with TRBJ1-4; 8 nucleotides align to TRBD1. The CDR3 extends over 16 amino acids. The V gene end was trimmed by 4 bases and the J gene end by 5 bases; junction bases not matched to a gene: 10. Per germline, CDR1 SGHTS and CDR2 YDEGEE. CDR3 sequence: CASSPKWTGKNEKLFF. CDR3 sequence (DNA): TGTGCCAGCAGCCCCAAATGGACAGGGAAGAATGAAAAACTGTTTTTT.

The genes are TRBV5-4 and TRBJ2-2; 10 bases align to TRBD2. The CDR3 covers 17 residues. CDR1 SGHNT and CDR2 YYREEE come from the germline V gene (reference sequence). The V and J ends lost 1 base and 8 bases, in that order; junction bases with no gene match: 11. The CDR3 sequence is CASSLLIGLAGAGELFF. CDR3 bases: TGTGCCAGCAGCTTGCTTATTGGCCTAGCGGGAGCGGGGGAGCTGTTTTTT.

The rearrangement uses TRBV7-2 and TRBJ1-1; a possible D gene is TRBD1 (6 bases). Trimming stripped 5 bases from V and 2 bases from J, with 24 bases between. CDR1 and CDR2 (germline): SGHTA, FQGNSA. The CDR3 has 18 residues. The DNA for the CDR3 is TGTGCCAGCAGCCCAGGGGAGGGCCAGGGCTTTCGAAACACTGAAGCTTTCTTT. This encodes CASSPGEGQGFRNTEAFF.

The V call is TRBV18, the J call TRBJ2-7, with 7 nucleotides matching TRBD1. With V trimmed by 3 bases and J by 4 bases, 3 bases remained unmatched. The germline CDR1 and CDR2 sequences are KGHSH and LQKENI. The CDR3 totals 13 residues. DNA of the CDR3: TGTGCCAGCTCACCGGGACAGAATTACGAGCAGTACTTC. Its translation: CASSPGQNYEQYF.

This clone was observed a handful of times. The V call is TRBV7-3, the J call TRBJ2-1; 10 bases agree with TRBD2. CDR1 and CDR2 from the germline V gene are SGHTA and FQGTGA. There are 15 residues in the CDR3. V lost 6 bases to trimming and J lost 2 bases; unmatched junction nucleotides: 4. CDR3 amino acids: CASSSSGGAYNEQFF. CDR3 nucleotides: TGTGCCAGCAGTTCGAGCGGGGGGGCCTACAATGAGCAGTTCTTC.

The J gene is TRBJ1-1, the V gene TRBV30, with D unclear. The germline gives CDR1 GTSNPN, CDR2 SVGIG (reference sequence). Trimming removed 0 bases from V and 3 bases from J, with 20 bases in between. This CDR3 region has 17 residues. The CDR3 loop is CAWSVLRYSPGHTEAFF. The CDR3 DNA reads as TGTGCCTGGAGTGTATTAAGGTACAGCCCAGGTCACACTGAAGCTTTCTTT.

The chain has TRBV15 and TRBJ1-2, with D unresolved. V shed 0 bases and J shed 0 bases, with 11 bases lying between them. Per germline, CDR1 LNHNV and CDR2 YYDKDF (reference sequence). CDR3 length equals 16 residues. CDR3 sequence reads: CATSRDIDGANYGYTF. The CDR3 DNA follows: TGTGCCACCAGCAGAGATATTGACGGAGCTAACTATGGCTACACCTTC.